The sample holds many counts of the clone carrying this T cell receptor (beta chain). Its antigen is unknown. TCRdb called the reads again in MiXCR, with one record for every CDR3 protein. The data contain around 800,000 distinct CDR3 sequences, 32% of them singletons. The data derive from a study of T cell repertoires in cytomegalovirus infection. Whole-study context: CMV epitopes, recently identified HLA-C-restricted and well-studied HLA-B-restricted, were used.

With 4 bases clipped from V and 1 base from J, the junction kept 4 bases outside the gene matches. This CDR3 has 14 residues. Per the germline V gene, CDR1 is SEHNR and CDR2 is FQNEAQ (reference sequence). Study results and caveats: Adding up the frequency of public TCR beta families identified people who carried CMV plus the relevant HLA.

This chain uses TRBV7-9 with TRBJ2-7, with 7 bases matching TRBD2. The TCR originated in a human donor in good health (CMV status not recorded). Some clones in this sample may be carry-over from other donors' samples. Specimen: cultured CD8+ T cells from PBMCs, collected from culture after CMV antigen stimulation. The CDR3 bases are TGTGCCAGCAGCTCCCCGGGGGGTTCCTACGAGCAGTACTTC. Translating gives CASSSPGGSYEQYF.